This TCR beta chain was retrieved from a study of T cells in Graves' hyperthyroidism and ophthalmopathy. Hyperthyroidism was newly diagnosed in patients aged 18 to 65 (duration under 2 months). The source material, RNA transcripts, was used to amplify TCR beta CDR3 regions. During a first-round RT-PCR of the TCR CDR3, the HTBI primer set was used. Using its own MiXCR run on the multiplex PCR reads, TCRdb lists one record per CDR3 protein. In the table there are about 420,000 distinct CDR3 sequences, 15% to 18% of which are singletons. This clonotype was detected ten times or more. Its antigen is unknown. The V gene's germline CDR1 is LNHDA and CDR2 SQIVND (reference sequence). The junction had 7 bases not matched to a gene; V was cut back by 8 bases and J by 8 bases. CDR3 length equals 13 residues. Findings of the study overall: Within blood appeared most thyroid clonotypes that had expanded above 0.001.

The J gene is TRBJ1-4, the V gene TRBV19, with 8 bases matching TRBD1. The sample consisted of blood. The TCR was taken from a woman aged 18-35 years with Graves' hyperthyroidism. CDR3 protein: CASRRTGQEKLFF. CDR3 coding DNA: TGTGCCAGTCGGCGGACAGGGCAAGAAAAACTGTTTTTT.